This T cell receptor (beta chain) was sequenced during a study of blood T cell repertoires in COVID-19. For the study at large: The cDNA or gDNA used as material had been derived from T cells, B-cell-depleted T cells, or PBMCs.

Per the original methods: The assay estimated nucleated cells by amplifying reference gene primers. Assay: immunoSEQ multiplex PCR; the TCRdb copy retains only in-frame clones and omits some. D and trimming were read from the DNA, whereas the V and J calls and clone size are those reported in that table. The data contain 200,000 to 250,000 clones, 86% of them singletons. In germline, CDR1 is ENHRY, CDR2 SYGVKD. The V gene lost 3 bases and the J gene lost 7 bases, with 12 bases spanning the gap. The CDR3 consists of 13 residues. Sequencing used peripheral blood. The clonotype comes from an elderly woman with COVID-19, enrolled during active disease. The V call is TRBV10-3, the J call TRBJ1-2; D possibly corresponds to TRBD1 (5 bases). The CDR3 loop reads CAISDGAWGGYTF. CDR3 sequence (DNA): TGTGCCATCAGTGATGGGGCGTGGGGTGGCTACACCTTC.